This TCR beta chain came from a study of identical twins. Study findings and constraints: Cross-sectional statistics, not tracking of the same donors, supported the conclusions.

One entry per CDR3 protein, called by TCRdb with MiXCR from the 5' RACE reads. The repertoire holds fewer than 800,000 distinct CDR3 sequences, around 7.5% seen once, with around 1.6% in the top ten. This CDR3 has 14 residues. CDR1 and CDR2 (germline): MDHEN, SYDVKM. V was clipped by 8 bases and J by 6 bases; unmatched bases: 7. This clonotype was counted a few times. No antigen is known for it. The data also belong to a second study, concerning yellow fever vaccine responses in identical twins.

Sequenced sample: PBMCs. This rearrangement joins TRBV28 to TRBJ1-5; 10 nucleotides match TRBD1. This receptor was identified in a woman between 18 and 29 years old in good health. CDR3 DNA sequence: TGTGCCAGCTTGCCTGGGACAGGGGTTCAGCCCCAGCATTTT. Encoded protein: CASLPGTGVQPQHF.